This T cell receptor (beta chain) originates from a study of control samples from healthy donors and cancer patients. Clones were sequenced by immunoSEQ multiplex PCR, and TCRdb holds only the in-frame ones, with some missing. The table lists 2,400 or so clones, about 98% of them singletons. With 1 base removed from V and 8 bases from J, the gap between germline ends came to 11 bases. CDR1 is SGHTA and CDR2 is FQGNSA in the germline V gene. The CDR3 totals 14 residues. This chain joins TRBV7-2 and TRBJ2-2, with D perhaps TRBD1 (5 bases). The sample consisted of PBMCs. This clonotype was sampled from a man aged 65 to 79 with head and neck cancer. The CDR3 sequence: CASSLEGSGGELFF. In DNA form, the CDR3 reads TGTGCCAGCAGCTTAGAGGGGTCAGGTGGGGAGCTGTTTTTT.